The T cell receptor beta chain described here comes from a study of early stage breast cancer tumors. Study-wide context: About 8 ER+/PR+/HER2- tumors were invasive ductal; a few were invasive lobular.

Here immunoSEQ multiplex PCR was the method, and the copy in TCRdb shows in-frame clones only, minus some. The table has about 48,000 clones, approximately 83% seen once. The sequencing input was blood. This clonotype was sampled from a person aged 45 to 60 with breast cancer.

CDR3 DNA: TGTGCCAGCAGCGTAGGGGGGAGGCGGAACCCCGGAACAAATGAGCAGTTCTTC. Translated, it gives CASSVGGRRNPGTNEQFF. The genes are TRBV9 and TRBJ2-1; weak D call: TRBD2 (6 bases). The germline V and J ends were trimmed by 0 bases and 7 bases, with 23 bases remaining between them. CDR3 length equals 18 residues. The germline CDR1 and CDR2 sequences are SGDLS and YYNGEE. The full variable domain, rest sourced from reference TRBV9 and TRBJ2-1, is DSGVTQTPKHLITATGQRVTLRCSPRSGDLSVYWYQQSLDQGLQFLIQYYNGEERAKGNILERFSAQQFPDLHSELNLSSLELGDSALYFCASSVGGRRNPGTNEQFFGPGTRLTVL.